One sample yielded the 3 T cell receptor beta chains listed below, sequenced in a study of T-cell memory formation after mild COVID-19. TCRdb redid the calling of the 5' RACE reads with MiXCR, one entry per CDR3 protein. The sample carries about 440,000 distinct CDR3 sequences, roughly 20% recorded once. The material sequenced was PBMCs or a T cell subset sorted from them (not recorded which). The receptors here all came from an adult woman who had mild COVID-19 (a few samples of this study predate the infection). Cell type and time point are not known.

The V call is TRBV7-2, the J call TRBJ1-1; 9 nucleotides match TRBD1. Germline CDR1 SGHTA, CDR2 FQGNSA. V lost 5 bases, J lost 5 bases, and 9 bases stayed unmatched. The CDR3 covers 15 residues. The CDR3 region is CASSPPGTGRTEAFF. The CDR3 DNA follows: TGTGCCAGCAGCCCTCCCGGGACAGGGAGGACTGAAGCTTTCTTT.

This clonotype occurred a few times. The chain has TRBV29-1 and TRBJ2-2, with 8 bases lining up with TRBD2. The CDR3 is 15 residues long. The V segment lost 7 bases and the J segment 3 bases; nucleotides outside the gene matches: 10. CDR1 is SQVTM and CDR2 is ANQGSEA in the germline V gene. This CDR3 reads CSALLSGRYTGELFF. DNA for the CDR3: TGCAGCGCCCTCCTGAGCGGGAGATACACCGGGGAGCTGTTTTTT.

This chain's CDR3 is CASSQDRLVSADTQYF. DNA of the CDR3: TGCGCCAGCAGCCAAGATCGGCTAGTATCTGCAGATACGCAGTATTTT. The J gene is TRBJ2-3, the V gene TRBV4-3; no clear D gene. The CDR3 length is 16 residues. Germline lookup yields CDR1 LGHNA and CDR2 YSLEER. Between the trimmed V and J ends, which lost 0 bases and 4 bases, there was a span of 14 bases.